One and the same sample provided the 30 T cell receptor beta chains below, sequenced in a study of T cells in Graves' hyperthyroidism and ophthalmopathy (dated by TCRdb to between 2018 and 2021). Receptor libraries were prepared by multiplex PCR. Sequenced on an Illumina HiSeq 2000. The TCR beta CDR3 regions were amplified from RNA transcripts. The first round of RT-PCR for the TCR CDR3 was performed with the HTBI primer set and the Qiagen OneStep RT-PCR kit. TCRdb redid the processing of the public reads, applying fastp at Q25 and MiXCR, and retained in-frame beta chains. When rows share a CDR3 protein, they turn into one entry using the most common DNA and genes. The sample profile shows 30,000 to 40,000 distinct CDR3 sequences; roughly 49% of them were found once. The ten largest clones capture about 6% of the sample. The specimen was blood. The origin of the receptors is a woman aged 45-65 years with Graves' hyperthyroidism that later progressed to Graves' ophthalmopathy.

CDR3 region: CASSDYSNQPQHF. The CDR3 DNA follows: TGTGCCAGTAGTGACTATAGCAATCAGCCCCAGCATTTT. J is TRBJ1-5 and V is TRBV19; no firm D call. Trimming cost V 5 bases and J 0 bases, with 5 bases left between them. Per the germline V gene, CDR1 is LNHDA and CDR2 is SQIVND (reference sequence). The length of the CDR3 is 13 residues. Combining the CDR3 with reference TRBV19 and TRBJ1-5 gives the whole variable domain DGGITQSPKYLFRKEGQNVTLSCEQNLNHDAMYWYRQDPGQGLRLIYYSQIVNDFQKGDIAEGYSVSREKKESFPLTVTSAQKNPTAFYLCASSDYSNQPQHFGDGTRLSIL.

To note about this clonotype: At one end the junction does not follow the germline gene, possibly because of a read error. The J gene is TRBJ1-2, the V gene TRBV20-1; D unresolved. There are 15 residues in the CDR3. Germline CDR1 and CDR2: DFQATT and SNEGSKA (reference sequence). The CDR3 here is CCAGPGLLANYGYIF. The CDR3, as DNA: TGCTGTGCTGGACCCGGACTCTTAGCTAACTATGGCTACATCTTC.

In its sample, this clonotype was seen many times. The genes are TRBV9 and TRBJ2-1; 8 bases map to TRBD1. V shed 3 bases, J shed 7 bases, and the junction held 9 bases outside the gene matches. The CDR3 covers 15 residues. Looked up from germline, CDR1 is SGDLS and CDR2 is YYNGEE. In DNA form, the CDR3 reads TGTGCCAGCAGCGCCCTAGGACAGGGCGTTAATGAGCAGTTCTTC. Translation gives CASSALGQGVNEQFF. The full variable domain, completed using reference TRBV9 and TRBJ2-1, is DSGVTQTPKHLITATGQRVTLRCSPRSGDLSVYWYQQSLDQGLQFLIQYYNGEERAKGNILERFSAQQFPDLHSELNLSSLELGDSALYFCASSALGQGVNEQFFGPGTRLTVL.

As to this clonotype: Without the conserved terminal phenylalanine or tryptophan, this CDR3 likely stems from a read error. The V gene is TRBV6-4, the J gene TRBJ2-5, with D maybe TRBD2 (7 bases). CDR3 length equals 15 residues. The germline CDR1 and CDR2 sequences are MRHNA and SNTAGT. V lost 10 bases and J 1 base, leaving 19 bases between the germline ends. The CDR3 bases are TGTGCCATCCCCGCCCGGGGGGCTTTCCAAGAGACCCAGTACTGC. Encoded protein: CAIPARGAFQETQYC.

This clonotype was seen ten or more times. V is TRBV12-3 or TRBV12-4 and J is TRBJ2-1; the match to TRBD2 covers 14 bases. This CDR3 spans 16 amino acids. Germline trimming cut 7 bases from V and 12 bases from J; bases unmatched to any gene: 14. The CDR3 coding sequence is TGTGCCAGCAAATTATCCGGGACTAGCGGGAGTAGGGCGCAGTTCTTC. Its translation is CASKLSGTSGSRAQFF.

This clonotype was seen many times. The V call is TRBV6-6, the J call TRBJ2-7; 16 bases map to TRBD2. CDR3 length: 16 amino acids. V lost 6 bases to trimming and J lost 2 bases; unmatched junction nucleotides: 4. CDR1 MNHNY and CDR2 SVGAGI come from the germline V gene (reference sequence). CDR3 protein: CASRPGTSGRAYEQYF. CDR3 bases: TGTGCCAGCAGACCCGGGACTAGCGGGAGGGCCTACGAGCAGTACTTC.

This clonotype is medium-sized. This sequence joins TRBV7-2 and TRBJ1-2; unclear D gene. Trimming took 4 bases from V and 3 from J, leaving 15 bases between them. This CDR3 spans 15 amino acids. The germline CDR1 and CDR2 sequences are SGHTA and FQGNSA. The CDR3: CASSSPDYGYYGYTF. The DNA for the CDR3 is TGTGCCAGCAGCTCACCGGACTACGGGTACTATGGCTACACCTTC.

This clonotype was seen at least ten times. The chain carries TRBV4-1 and TRBJ2-7; weak D call: TRBD2 (5 bases). The CDR3 sequence is 15 residues long. V dropped 0 bases and J dropped 4 bases, with 13 bases sitting between them. Germline V CDR1 and CDR2: MGHRA, YSYEKL. The CDR3 DNA reads TGCGCCAGCAGCCAAGAGGCTAGCCGTATTTACGAGCAGTACTTC. Residues: CASSQEASRIYEQYF.

The chain couples TRBV3-1 to TRBJ2-5; 7 positions match TRBD2. The V and J ends lost 5 bases and 3 bases, in that order; junction bases with no gene match: 12. The CDR3 consists of 16 residues. Germline assignment: CDR1 LGHDT and CDR2 YNNKEL (reference sequence). CDR3 residues: CASSTLLADIKETQYF. The CDR3 coding sequence is TGTGCCAGCAGCACCCTCCTAGCGGACATAAAAGAGACCCAGTACTTC.

This clonotype appeared many times. This chain links TRBV7-2 with TRBJ2-1, with D uncertain. Germline V gene lookup returns CDR1 SGHTA and CDR2 FQGNSA. Trimming took 3 bases from V and 12 from J, leaving 9 bases between them. CDR3 length equals 11 residues. CDR3 in DNA: TGTGCCAGCAGCTTGCACGGTGTGCAGTTCTTC. This gives the protein CASSLHGVQFF.

This clonotype was counted many times. The V gene is TRBV6-1, the J gene TRBJ2-1; 11 bases agree with TRBD2. J gave up 3 bases and V 2 bases, and 6 bases lay outside the gene matches. Germline CDR1 and CDR2: MNHNS and SASEGT. The CDR3 covers 17 residues. CDR3 DNA: TGTGCCAGCAGTGAAACTAGCGGGGGCATCAACTACAATGAGCAGTTCTTC. It codes for CASSETSGGINYNEQFF.

The chain carries TRBV24-1 and TRBJ2-5; no reliable D call. The CDR3 is 13 residues long. Germline loops: CDR1 KGHDR, CDR2 SFDVKD. Deletions cut 4 bases from V and 5 bases from J, with 10 bases between. CDR3 residues: CATSDSAEETQYF. The CDR3 DNA follows: TGTGCCACCAGTGACTCAGCCGAGGAGACCCAGTACTTC.

This clonotype was seen at least ten times. This rearrangement joins TRBV3-1 to TRBJ2-5, with 8 bases identical to TRBD1. V shed 0 bases, J shed 2 bases, and the junction held 5 bases outside the gene matches. Looked up from germline, CDR1 is LGHDT and CDR2 is YNNKEL (reference sequence). This CDR3 has 16 residues. Here the CDR3 DNA reads TGTGCCAGCAGCCAAGAACGACAGGGGCTACAAGAGACCCAGTACTTC. It encodes CASSQERQGLQETQYF.

This clonotype was picked up many times. The chain is built from TRBV7-3 and TRBJ2-6; the D gene is possibly TRBD1 (6 bases). Germline V lookup: CDR1 SGHTA, CDR2 FQGTGA. The V end lost 1 base, the J end lost 4 bases, and 17 bases lay between the germline ends. The CDR3 length is 18 residues. CDR3 protein: CASSLKGDIALGANVLTF. The CDR3 DNA sequence: TGTGCCAGCAGCTTAAAGGGGGACATAGCTCTGGGGGCCAACGTCCTGACTTTC. Full variable domain (rest looked up from reference TRBV7-3 and TRBJ2-6): GAGVSQTPSNKVTEKGKYVELRCDPISGHTALYWYRQSLGQGPEFLIYFQGTGAADDSGLPNDRFFAVRPEGSVSTLKIQRTERGDSAVYLCASSLKGDIALGANVLTFGAGSRLTVL.

The chain links TRBV7-9 to TRBJ2-5, with a tentative D call TRBD2 (6 bases). The V and J ends lost 1 base and 14 bases respectively, with 20 bases between them. This CDR3 is 14 amino acids long. Germline V lookup: CDR1 SEHNR, CDR2 FQNEAQ (reference sequence). The CDR3 here is CASSLVRGIETPYF. As DNA, the CDR3 is TGTGCCAGCAGCTTAGTGCGGGGTATAGAGACCCCCTACTTC.

This clonotype came up many times. The chain uses TRBV5-4 and TRBJ2-3; D might be TRBD2 (6 bases). The V gene's germline CDR1 is SGHNT and CDR2 YYREEE (reference sequence). There are 13 residues in the CDR3. Trimming removed 4 bases from V and 6 bases from J, with 12 bases in between. CDR3: CASSQTSIDTQYF. CDR3 DNA sequence: TGTGCCAGCAGCCAGACTAGTATCGATACGCAGTATTTT. Full variable domain (missing parts from reference TRBV5-4 and TRBJ2-3): ETGVTQSPTHLIKTRGQQVTLRCSSQSGHNTVSWYQQALGQGPQFIFQYYREEENGRGNFPPRFSGLQFPNYSSELNVNALELDDSALYLCASSQTSIDTQYFGPGTRLTVL.

The rearrangement uses TRBV9 and TRBJ2-1; weak D call: TRBD2 (5 bases). V was pared by 0 bases and J by 3 bases, with 13 bases between. This CDR3 region has 16 residues. Per the germline V gene, CDR1 is SGDLS and CDR2 is YYNGEE. The CDR3 loop is CASSVGRASSYNEQFF. The CDR3 DNA is TGTGCCAGCAGCGTAGGAAGGGCTAGCAGCTACAATGAGCAGTTCTTC.

The chain carries TRBV19 and TRBJ1-2; D gene unclear. CDR1 and CDR2 from the germline V gene are LNHDA and SQIVND (reference sequence). The CDR3 totals 12 residues. The germline V and J ends were trimmed by 4 bases and 12 bases, with 15 bases remaining between them. The CDR3 nucleotides read TGTGCCAGTAGTACCCAAATCCCCCCGAACACCTTC. Protein: CASSTQIPPNTF.

J is TRBJ1-1 and V is TRBV7-9; 7 bases match TRBD1. V shed 6 bases and J 3 bases; nucleotides not matched to a gene: 13. Germline V lookup: CDR1 SEHNR, CDR2 FQNEAQ (reference sequence). The CDR3 sequence is 16 residues long. As DNA, the CDR3 is TGTGCCAGCAGATATACCGGGAGAGGGGGCCACACTGAAGCTTTCTTT. Its protein product is CASRYTGRGGHTEAFF.

Ten or more counts support this clonotype. The chain has TRBV27 and TRBJ2-1; D ambiguous. The CDR3 totals 13 residues. Between the trimmed V and J ends, which lost 1 base and 8 bases, there was a span of 9 bases. Germline CDR1 MNHEY, CDR2 SMNVEV (reference sequence). CDR3 in DNA: TGTGCCAGCAGTTTATTGGAGTACGATGAGCAGTTCTTC. It codes for CASSLLEYDEQFF.

Note on this clonotype: Mismatch with germline at one junction end may stem from a read error. The CDR3, as DNA: TGTGCCAGCAGACTAGGCACCGGGGAGCTGGTTTTT. This gives the protein CASRLGTGELVF. The chain couples TRBV12-3 or TRBV12-4 to TRBJ2-2; D perhaps matches TRBD2 (5 bases). The CDR3 contains 12 residues.

A few counts support this clonotype. The V gene is TRBV30, the J gene TRBJ1-6; possibly TRBD1 for D (6 bases). V gave up 1 base and J gave up 0 bases, with 13 bases separating them. CDR1 is GTSNPN and CDR2 is SVGIG in the germline V gene (reference sequence). The CDR3 extends over 17 amino acids. DNA of the CDR3: TGTGCCTGGAGTGGGGGGGGCTCCGGCTCCTATAATTCACCCCTCCACTTT. Protein sequence: CAWSGGGSGSYNSPLHF.

J is TRBJ2-7 and V is TRBV6-1; D gene ambiguous. V lost 2 bases to trimming and J lost 5 bases, with 13 bases between them. Germline V gene data show CDR1 as MNHNS and CDR2 as SASEGT. This CDR3 has 14 residues. CDR3 protein: CASSELISGHEQYF. CDR3 in DNA: TGTGCCAGCAGTGAACTAATATCGGGCCACGAGCAGTACTTC.

This chain links TRBV25-1 with TRBJ2-1; possibly TRBD1 for D (6 bases). There are 12 residues in the CDR3. Germline V gives CDR1 MGHDK, CDR2 SYGVNS. The V and J ends lost 9 bases and 2 bases respectively, with 8 bases between them. The CDR3 DNA sequence: TGTGCCAGTACAGGGCCCTACAATGAGCAGTTCTTC. Protein: CASTGPYNEQFF.

The V and J genes are TRBV7-8 and TRBJ2-7; D might be TRBD1 or TRBD2, each matching 5 bases. The V and J ends lost 1 base and 5 bases respectively, with 6 bases between them. Looked up from germline, CDR1 is SGHVS and CDR2 is FQNEAQ. The CDR3 is 12 amino acids. CDR3 sequence (DNA): TGTGCCAGCAGCTTAGGAGGGGACGAGCAGTACTTC. This codes for CASSLGGDEQYF.

This clonotype was observed at least ten times. The chain has TRBV20-1 and TRBJ2-7, with D perhaps matching TRBD1 or TRBD2 (5 bases each). Germline V lookup: CDR1 DFQATT, CDR2 SNEGSKA (reference sequence). The CDR3 consists of 14 residues. V shed 0 bases and J shed 0 bases, with 9 bases lying between them. The CDR3 is CSARDPGTSYEQYF. CDR3 sequence (DNA): TGCAGTGCTAGAGACCCGGGGACCTCCTACGAGCAGTACTTC.

This clonotype showed up many times. The chain combines TRBV5-1 with TRBJ1-5, with a tentative D call TRBD1 (6 bases). CDR3 length: 14 amino acids. V was pared by 3 bases and J by 2 bases, with 9 bases between. Germline V CDR1 and CDR2: SGHRS, YFSETQ. In DNA, the CDR3 is TGCGCCAGCAGCTCAGGGGATGGCAATCAGCCCCAGCATTTT. Amino acid sequence: CASSSGDGNQPQHF.

The chain recombines TRBV7-3 with TRBJ2-7; 8 bases fit TRBD2. This CDR3 comprises 13 residues. CDR1 SGHTA and CDR2 FQGTGA come from the germline V gene. The V segment lost 6 bases and the J segment 1 base; nucleotides outside the gene matches: 2. The CDR3: CASSSSGSYEQYF. The CDR3 DNA is TGTGCCAGCAGTTCTAGCGGGTCCTACGAGCAGTACTTC.

The genes are TRBV6-2 or TRBV6-3 and TRBJ2-7; 9 nucleotides match TRBD2. The germline V gene encodes CDR1 MNHEY and CDR2 SVGEGT. The CDR3 is made up of 14 amino acids. V shed 5 bases, J shed 5 bases, and the junction held 7 bases outside the gene matches. In DNA form, the CDR3 reads TGTGCCAGCAGTGATATAGCGGGAGTGAACGAGCAGTACTTC. Protein sequence: CASSDIAGVNEQYF.

J is TRBJ2-5 and V is TRBV7-6, with 7 bases aligning to TRBD1. This CDR3 spans 15 amino acids. Unmatched junction bases numbered 6, after V lost 3 bases and J lost 2 bases. CDR1 and CDR2 (germline): SGHVS, FNYEAQ. The CDR3 DNA follows: TGTGCCAGCAGCTTTCAACAGGGACAGCAAGAGACCCAGTACTTC. It is translated as CASSFQQGQQETQYF.